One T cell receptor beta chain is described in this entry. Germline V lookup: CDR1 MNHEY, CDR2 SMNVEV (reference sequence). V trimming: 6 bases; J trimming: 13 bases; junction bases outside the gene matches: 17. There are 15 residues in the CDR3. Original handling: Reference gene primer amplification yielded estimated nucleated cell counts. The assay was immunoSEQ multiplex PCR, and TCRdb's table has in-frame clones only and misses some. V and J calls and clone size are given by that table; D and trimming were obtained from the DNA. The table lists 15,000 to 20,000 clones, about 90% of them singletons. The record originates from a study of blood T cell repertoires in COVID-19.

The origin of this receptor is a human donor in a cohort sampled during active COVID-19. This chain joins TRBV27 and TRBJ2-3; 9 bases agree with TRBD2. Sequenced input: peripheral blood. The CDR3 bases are TGTGCCAGCAGCCGAACCGGACTAGCGACAAGGACTGAGTATTTT. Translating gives CASSRTGLATRTEYF.